What follows is one T cell receptor (beta chain) and its context. Produced via immunoSEQ multiplex PCR; TCRdb's table is partial and in-frame only. Of under 450,000 clones listed, 91% are singletons. Participants were aged 18 to 89 years, lived in around 25 US areas, and enrolled virtually. This sample stems from a study of blood T cell repertoires in COVID-19. Background on the study: PBMCs, B-cell-depleted T cells, or T cells were the source of the cDNA or gDNA that made up the material.

The germline gives CDR1 MNHEY, CDR2 SVGAGI. The CDR3 spans 15 residues. V shed 6 bases and J shed 0 bases, with 12 bases lying between them. The chain couples TRBV6-5 to TRBJ1-5; D remains unclear. Sequenced sample: PBMCs or T cells enriched from blood (not recorded which). The clonotype comes from a woman aged 40 to 50 who had been exposed to COVID-19. In DNA, the CDR3 is TGTGCCAGCAGGCTTGATGGCTTTAGCAATCAGCCCCAGCATTTT. It codes for CASRLDGFSNQPQHF.